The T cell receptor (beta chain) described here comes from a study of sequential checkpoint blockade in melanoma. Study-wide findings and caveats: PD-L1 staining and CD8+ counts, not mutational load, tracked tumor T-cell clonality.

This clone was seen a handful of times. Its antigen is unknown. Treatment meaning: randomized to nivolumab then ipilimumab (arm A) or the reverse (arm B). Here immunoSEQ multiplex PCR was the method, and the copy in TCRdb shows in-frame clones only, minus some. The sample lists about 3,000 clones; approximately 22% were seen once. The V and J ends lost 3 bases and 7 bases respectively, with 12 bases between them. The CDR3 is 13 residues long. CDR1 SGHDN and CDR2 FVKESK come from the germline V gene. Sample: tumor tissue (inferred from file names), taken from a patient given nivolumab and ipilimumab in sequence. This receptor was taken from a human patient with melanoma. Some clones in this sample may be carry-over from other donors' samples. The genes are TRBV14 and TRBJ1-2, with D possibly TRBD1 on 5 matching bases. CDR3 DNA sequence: TGTGCCAGCAGCCAGTCGACAGTCGGTGGCTACACCTTC. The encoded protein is CASSQSTVGGYTF.